These 9 T cell receptor beta chains were sequenced from one sample in a study of long-term antiretroviral therapy in people with HIV. A v3.0 immunoSEQ assay was performed at survey level. TCRdb's table, derived via immunoSEQ multiplex PCR, lists solely in-frame clones and lacks some. The data show around 30,000 clones, around 85% seen once. Sequencing was performed on unsorted PBMCs, taken 2.3 years after starting antiretroviral therapy. Source of these receptors: a man between 40 and 49 years old with HIV.

This chain joins TRBV2 and TRBJ2-7, with TRBD1 matching 8 bases. The CDR3 spans 14 residues. Looked up from germline, CDR1 is SNHLY and CDR2 is FYNNEI. V trimming: 4 bases; J trimming: 0 bases; junction bases outside the gene matches: 2. The CDR3 protein is CASSGTGSSYEQYF. CDR3 coding DNA: TGTGCCAGCAGTGGGACAGGGAGCTCCTACGAGCAGTACTTC.

The J gene is TRBJ2-7, the V gene TRBV11-3; 7 nucleotides match TRBD1. V trimming: 5 bases; J trimming: 6 bases; junction bases outside the gene matches: 10. This CDR3 is 14 amino acids long. Per germline, CDR1 SGHNT and CDR2 YENEEA. Here the CDR3 DNA reads TGTGCCAGCAGCCCCCGACAGGGTGTAGCCGAGCAGTACTTC. Its protein is CASSPRQGVAEQYF.

The chain links TRBV6-1 to TRBJ1-1; tentative D call: TRBD1 (6 bases). In germline, CDR1 is MNHNS, CDR2 SASEGT. The CDR3 spans 15 residues. The germline V and J ends were trimmed by 6 bases and 2 bases, with 16 bases remaining between them. The CDR3 protein is CASRDKGGINTEAFF. The CDR3 region has the DNA TGTGCCAGCAGGGACAAAGGGGGGATTAACACTGAAGCTTTCTTT.

The V and J genes are TRBV7-6 and TRBJ1-1, with D perhaps TRBD1 (6 bases). Germline V gives CDR1 SGHVS, CDR2 FNYEAQ. There are 13 residues in the CDR3. The germline V and J ends were trimmed by 1 base and 5 bases, with 8 bases remaining between them. The CDR3 DNA follows: TGTGCCAGCAGCTTAGGACAGGAAACTGAAGCTTTCTTT. Translating gives CASSLGQETEAFF.

The rearrangement uses TRBV6-1 and TRBJ2-2; no definite D call. Germline V gene data show CDR1 as MNHNS and CDR2 as SASEGT. This CDR3 has 14 residues. The V gene lost 3 bases and the J gene lost 4 bases, with 9 bases spanning the gap. In nucleotides, the CDR3 is TGTGCCAGCAGTGACCGCTGGGGCACCGGGGAGCTGTTTTTT. This codes for CASSDRWGTGELFF.

V usage is TRBV10-2 and J usage is TRBJ2-7; no definite D call. V was trimmed by 4 bases and J by 6 bases, leaving 13 bases between them. The CDR3 runs to 13 residues. Looked up from germline, CDR1 is WSHSY and CDR2 is SAAADI. In DNA form, the CDR3 reads TGCGCCAGCAGTGCACTCCTTCTCGCCGAGCAGTACTTC. It specifies CASSALLLAEQYF.

CDR3 nucleotides: TGTGCCTGGAATCCCACAGGGGCCTATGGCTACACCTTC. Translating gives CAWNPTGAYGYTF. V usage is TRBV30 and J usage is TRBJ1-2, with 7 bases lining up with TRBD1. V shed 4 bases and J 4 bases; nucleotides not matched to a gene: 6. The CDR3 contains 13 residues. Germline values: CDR1 GTSNPN, CDR2 SVGIG (reference sequence). Combining the CDR3 with reference TRBV30 and TRBJ1-2 gives the whole variable domain SQTIHQWPATLVQPVGSPLSLECTVEGTSNPNLYWYRQAAGRGLQLLFYSVGIGQISSEVPQNLSASRPQDRQFILSSKKLLLSDSGFYLCAWNPTGAYGYTFGSGTRLTVV.

The chain joins TRBV6-1 to TRBJ1-2; D perhaps matches TRBD1 (5 bases). Trimming took off 8 bases at V and 1 base at J, with 17 bases between the two ends. The CDR3 has 15 residues. From germline, CDR1 is MNHNS and CDR2 SASEGT. The CDR3 nucleotides read TGTGCCAGCCAAGCAGGGAACGCTAATAACTATGGCTACACCTTC. Its protein is CASQAGNANNYGYTF.

The chain carries TRBV19 and TRBJ1-2; no clear D gene. Trimming stripped 5 bases from V and 4 bases from J, with 11 bases between. The CDR3 runs 13 residues. Germline V gives CDR1 LNHDA, CDR2 SQIVND (reference sequence). Here the CDR3 reads CASSVGSGYGYTF. The DNA for the CDR3 is TGTGCCAGTAGTGTAGGGAGCGGCTATGGCTACACCTTC.